This T cell receptor beta chain was identified during a study of shared clonotypes between healthy human individuals. CDR1 and CDR2 from the germline V gene are SQVTM and ANQGSEA. Trimming removed 5 bases at V and 2 bases at J, with 20 bases between. This CDR3 has 16 amino acids. This table comes from immunoSEQ multiplex PCR, and its TCRdb copy is limited to in-frame clones, with some not included. Here the sample spans 950,000 to 1,200,000 clones, 70% to 80% being singletons. The TCR was taken from a man aged 18 to 35 in good health. Some clones in this sample may be carry-over from other donors' samples. The rearrangement links TRBV29-1 to TRBJ2-3; the D gene is possibly TRBD1 (6 bases). Sequencing was carried out using memory CD4+ T cells from PBMCs. Documented subset: CD45RA-negative fraction. CDR3 residues: CSVSRSTGAYTDTQYF. The CDR3 DNA sequence: TGCAGCGTTTCCCGGTCGACAGGCGCCTACACAGATACGCAGTATTTT.